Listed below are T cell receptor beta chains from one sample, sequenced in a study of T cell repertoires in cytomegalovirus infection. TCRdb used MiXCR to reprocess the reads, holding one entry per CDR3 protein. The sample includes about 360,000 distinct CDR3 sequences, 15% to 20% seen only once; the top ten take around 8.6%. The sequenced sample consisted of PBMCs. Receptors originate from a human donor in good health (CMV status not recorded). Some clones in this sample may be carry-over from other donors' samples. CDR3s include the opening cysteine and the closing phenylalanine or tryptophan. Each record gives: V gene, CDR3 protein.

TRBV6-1 CASLAGSYNEQFF
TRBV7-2 CASSPRGTGFSGNTIYF
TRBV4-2 CASSQNEPWTSGFTDTQYF
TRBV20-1 CSVQKTWETQYF
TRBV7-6 CASSPDYRGANEQFF
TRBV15 CATSRDEVETQYF
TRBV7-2 CASSPWTAQSSYEQYF
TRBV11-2 CASSPGSRLVAKNIQYF
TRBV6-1 CASVGAGLLVPNGYTF
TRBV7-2 CASSYSIGGDTQYF
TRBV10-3 CAISDAGGVWGANVLTF
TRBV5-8 CASARGTGEDTQYF
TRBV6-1 CASSAGTSGGAGEQYF
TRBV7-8 CASREGLAGVGELFF
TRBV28 CASSSRPSGYGYTF
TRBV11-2 CASSLERTGELFF
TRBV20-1 CSARDAGITYQETQYF
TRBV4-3 CASSQVGSASADTQYF
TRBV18 CASSPLTGQEETQYF
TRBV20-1 CSAPHRVIRNTIYF
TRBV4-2 CASSLTGLNDQPQHF
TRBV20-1 CSARDLGRVYEQYF
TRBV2 CASIPERISYNEQFF
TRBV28 CASSLILQGAGNTIYF
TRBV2 CASQSRDSLGEQYF
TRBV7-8 CASSLGVSSGNTIYF
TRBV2 CASRFQAGSTHDF
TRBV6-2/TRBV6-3 CASRYSGSGHEQYF
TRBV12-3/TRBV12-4 CASSSPRRGAQETQYF
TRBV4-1 CASTRLAGVTYNEQFF
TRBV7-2 CARTKILGTTDTQYF
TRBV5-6 CASSSLTGELFF
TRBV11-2 CASSRLPPGADTQYF
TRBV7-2 CASSSMTGANIQYF
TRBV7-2 CASRELASTDTQYF
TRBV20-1 CSARDRRLAGTETQYF